This entry lists 23 T cell receptor beta chains sequenced from one sample in a study of blood T cell repertoires in COVID-19. Produced via immunoSEQ multiplex PCR; TCRdb's table is partial and in-frame only. The sample shows about 180,000 clones, 89% of them seen only once. The sequenced material came from peripheral blood. Source of these receptors: a man younger than 35 who had recovered from COVID-19.

This clone was seen just once. The chain combines TRBV9 with TRBJ1-6, with 9 nucleotides matching TRBD1. J was trimmed by 0 bases and V by 2 bases; bases with no gene match: 6. Germline V CDR1 and CDR2: SGDLS, YYNGEE. This CDR3 is built from 18 residues. The CDR3 here is CASSVSDRGSSYNSPLHF. CDR3 nucleotide sequence: TGTGCCAGCAGCGTCTCGGACAGGGGAAGCTCCTATAATTCACCCCTCCACTTT.

In regard to this clone: This CDR3 is also generated by other DNA sequences in the sample. J is TRBJ2-7 and V is TRBV5-1; weak D call: TRBD1 (5 bases). The CDR3 consists of 12 residues. CDR1 SGHRS and CDR2 YFSETQ come from the germline V gene. Trimming pared 2 bases from V and 6 bases from J, leaving 9 bases between. CDR3 DNA: TGCGCCAGCAGCTTCGGAAGGGGCGAGCAGTACTTC. Encoded protein: CASSFGRGEQYF.

The rearrangement joins TRBV9 to TRBJ1-3; TRBD1 might be the D (5 bases). This CDR3 has 12 residues. V was shortened by 2 bases and J by 9 bases, with 9 bases between the two germline ends. The germline gives CDR1 SGDLS, CDR2 YYNGEE. CDR3 coding DNA: TGTGCCAGCAGCGTTTCGGGGGGCACCATATATTTT. Translated: CASSVSGGTIYF.

The chain has TRBV19 and TRBJ2-7; 7 nucleotides agree with TRBD1. CDR3 size: 14 residues. Trimming at V came to 5 bases and at J to 1 base, leaving 5 bases not matched to a gene. CDR1 and CDR2 from the germline V gene are LNHDA and SQIVND (reference sequence). CDR3 loop: CASSSPDRSYEQYF. The CDR3 DNA is TGTGCCAGTAGTTCCCCGGACAGGTCCTACGAGCAGTACTTC.

CDR3 region: CASSFLVAGVPPGEQYF. The CDR3 DNA reads as TGTGCCAGCAGTTTCCTCGTAGCGGGAGTACCCCCGGGGGAGCAGTACTTC. The chain joins TRBV27 to TRBJ2-7; 9 bases line up with TRBD2. The CDR3 has 17 residues. Germline V gives CDR1 MNHEY, CDR2 SMNVEV (reference sequence). Germline trimming cut 3 bases from V and 7 bases from J; bases unmatched to any gene: 16.

The CDR3 sequence: CASSLQGANTGELFF. CDR3 coding DNA: TGTGCCAGCAGTCTCCAGGGGGCGAACACCGGGGAGCTGTTTTTT. The chain joins TRBV2 to TRBJ2-2; 7 bases are shared with TRBD1. CDR1 SNHLY and CDR2 FYNNEI come from the germline V gene. Trimming removed 5 bases from V and 0 bases from J; junction bases left unmatched: 3. The CDR3 is 15 amino acids.

The gene calls are TRBV19 and TRBJ2-3; 8 nucleotides align to TRBD2. The CDR3 spans 12 residues. Germline V lookup: CDR1 LNHDA, CDR2 SQIVND (reference sequence). J gave up 6 bases and V 8 bases, and 4 bases lay outside the gene matches. The CDR3 bases are TGTGCCAGTCAGAGCGGGAGCGATACGCAGTATTTT. Protein sequence: CASQSGSDTQYF.

The rearrangement uses TRBV18 and TRBJ2-1, with 13 positions matching TRBD2. The length of the CDR3 is 14 residues. Germline CDR1 reads KGHSH; CDR2 reads LQKENI. Trimming cost V 2 bases and J 10 bases; bases outside gene matches: 2. CDR3 nucleotide sequence: TGTGCCAGCTCACCAGGGACTAGCGGGACCGAGCAGTTCTTC. This gives the protein CASSPGTSGTEQFF.

The V call is TRBV24-1, the J call TRBJ2-3; 15 bases line up with TRBD2. Germline CDR1 KGHDR, CDR2 SFDVKD. V was pared by 5 bases and J by 7 bases, with 6 bases of the junction left unmatched. This CDR3 spans 16 amino acids. CDR3 DNA: TGTGCCACCAGTGCACAGGGGACTAGCGGGAGGAATACGCAGTATTTT. Protein: CATSAQGTSGRNTQYF.

The V call is TRBV21-1, the J call TRBJ2-5; no DNA check was done on the table's D call, TRBD2. TRBV21-1 is tagged as a pseudogene. The CDR3 length is 13 residues. The CDR3 region has the DNA TGTGCCAGCAGCAGAGGCAGCCGAGAGACCCAGTACTTC. This translates into CASSRGSRETQYF.

The J gene is TRBJ2-2, the V gene TRBV4-1; 12 nucleotides agree with TRBD2. This CDR3 has 17 amino acids. Unmatched junction bases numbered 6, after V lost 4 bases and J lost 3 bases. Germline V gene sequence: CDR1 MGHRA, CDR2 YSYEKL. The CDR3 here is CASSLRLAGVDTGELFF. The CDR3 DNA reads as TGCGCCAGCAGCCTGAGACTAGCGGGAGTAGACACCGGGGAGCTGTTTTTT.

The chain has TRBV24-1 and TRBJ2-1; 7 bases line up with TRBD1. Germline V gene lookup returns CDR1 KGHDR and CDR2 SFDVKD. The CDR3 is made up of 15 amino acids. The junction had 5 bases not matched to a gene; V was cut back by 1 base and J by 6 bases. For the CDR3, the DNA is TGTGCCACCAGTGATTTCGGGGCAGGGGGCAATGAGCAGTTCTTC. Residues: CATSDFGAGGNEQFF.

This chain joins TRBV28 and TRBJ2-7, with D perhaps TRBD1 (6 bases). The CDR3 runs 14 residues. From germline, CDR1 is MDHEN and CDR2 SYDVKM. V gave up 5 bases and J gave up 5 bases, with 16 bases separating them. The CDR3 DNA reads as TGTGCCAGCAGTCGCTACAGGGAGATACACGAGCAGTACTTC. Amino acids: CASSRYREIHEQYF.

The CDR3 nucleotides are TGCAGTGCTAGTGACTCTAGAGGAGAGACCCAGTACTTC. Amino acid sequence: CSASDSRGETQYF. The chain links TRBV20-1 to TRBJ2-5; D is unclear. Trimming removed 3 bases at V and 4 bases at J, with 12 bases between. This CDR3 contains 13 residues. The germline V gene has CDR1 DFQATT and CDR2 SNEGSKA (reference sequence).

The chain is built from TRBV5-4 and TRBJ2-7; D is perhaps TRBD1 (6 bases). The CDR3 contains 14 residues. V shed 4 bases and J shed 3 bases, with 14 bases lying between them. Per the germline V gene, CDR1 is SGHNT and CDR2 is YYREEE (reference sequence). The CDR3, as DNA: TGTGCCAGCAGCGGCAGGGGCCCGGGCTACGAGCAGTACTTC. As protein: CASSGRGPGYEQYF.

This clone was counted only a few times. The chain combines TRBV6-5 with TRBJ1-5; maybe TRBD1 (5 bases). Germline V gene sequence: CDR1 MNHEY, CDR2 SVGAGI. Trimming shortened V by 10 bases and J by 1 base, and 11 bases separated the two germline ends. The CDR3 covers 13 residues. CDR3 sequence: CATGVGSNQPQHF. The DNA for the CDR3 is TGTGCCACGGGGGTGGGGAGCAATCAGCCCCAGCATTTT.

The chain employs TRBV7-2 and TRBJ1-2; 8 bases align to TRBD1. There are 14 residues in the CDR3. The V gene's germline CDR1 is SGHTA and CDR2 FQGNSA. V gave up 5 bases and J gave up 6 bases; unmatched junction bases: 8. CDR3 region: CASSPTRTGNGYTF. CDR3 DNA: TGTGCCAGCAGCCCTACCCGGACAGGGAATGGCTACACCTTC.

The genes are TRBV6-5 and TRBJ2-7; possibly TRBD1 for D (6 bases). V shed 1 base and J shed 6 bases, with 7 bases lying between them. CDR1 and CDR2 (germline): MNHEY, SVGAGI. This CDR3 has 12 residues. The CDR3 nucleotides are TGTGCCAGCAGTTACTTAGGGGGCGAGCAGTACTTC. Amino acids: CASSYLGGEQYF.

The genes are TRBV30 and TRBJ1-1; D gene uncertain. V lost 5 bases to trimming and J lost 6 bases, with 10 bases between them. The CDR3 loop spans 11 amino acids. Looked up from germline, CDR1 is GTSNPN and CDR2 is SVGIG (reference sequence). Here the CDR3 DNA reads TGTGCCTGGGGCAGGTTCCCTGAAGCTTTCTTT. Amino acids: CAWGRFPEAFF. The full variable domain, rest sourced from reference TRBV30 and TRBJ1-1, is SQTIHQWPATLVQPVGSPLSLECTVEGTSNPNLYWYRQAAGRGLQLLFYSVGIGQISSEVPQNLSASRPQDRQFILSSKKLLLSDSGFYLCAWGRFPEAFFGQGTRLTVV.

The chain uses TRBV3-1 (or the pseudogene TRBV3-2) and TRBJ2-6; D gene unclear. V was clipped by 5 bases and J by 0 bases, with 11 bases between them. Germline assignment: CDR1 LGHDT and CDR2 YNNKEL (reference sequence). CDR3 length: 16 residues. The CDR3 loop reads CASSAPYSSGANVLTF. The CDR3 nucleotides are TGTGCCAGCAGCGCCCCCTACAGCTCTGGGGCCAACGTCCTGACTTTC.

This clone was observed once. The J gene is TRBJ1-1, the V gene TRBV7-9; TRBD1 is a possible D gene (6 bases). This CDR3 comprises 13 residues. Trimming took off 0 bases at V and 4 bases at J, with 6 bases between the two ends. Germline V CDR1 and CDR2: SEHNR, FQNEAQ (reference sequence). In DNA, the CDR3 is TGTGCCAGCAGCTTAGCACAGGGCACTGAAGCTTTCTTT. Translating it yields CASSLAQGTEAFF.

This rearrangement joins TRBV30 to TRBJ1-1; 7 bases map to TRBD1. CDR1 GTSNPN and CDR2 SVGIG come from the germline V gene (reference sequence). J gave up 6 bases and V 4 bases, and 5 bases lay outside the gene matches. CDR3 length: 12 amino acids. DNA for the CDR3: TGTGCCTGGACTTACAGGGGACCTGAAGCTTTCTTT. Encoded protein: CAWTYRGPEAFF.

J is TRBJ2-7 and V is TRBV6-2 or TRBV6-3; 13 bases fit TRBD2. The trim removed 6 bases at V and 7 bases at J, leaving 21 bases unmatched. Germline CDR1 is MNHEY and CDR2 is SVGEGT. This CDR3 is built from 19 residues. In DNA, the CDR3 is TGTGCCAGCAGCCTAAGGATAGACAGCCGACTAGCGGGAGGCTATGAGCAGTACTTC. Its translation: CASSLRIDSRLAGGYEQYF.